Shown below are 9 T cell receptor beta chains from a single sample sequenced in a study of blood T cell repertoires in COVID-19. This table comes from immunoSEQ multiplex PCR, and its TCRdb copy is limited to in-frame clones, with some not included. The data contain some 230,000 clones, around 87% of them singletons. The specimen was PBMCs or T cells enriched from blood (not recorded which). The receptor set was obtained from a young woman in a cohort exposed to, infected with or recovered from COVID-19 (not recorded which).

CDR3 coding DNA: TGTGCCAGCAGCCCCCATCACCGGGACTCGCGCACAGATACGCAGTATTTT. It codes for CASSPHHRDSRTDTQYF. The V call is TRBV7-3, the J call TRBJ2-3, with a weak D call TRBD2 (6 bases). The CDR3 spans 17 residues. In germline, CDR1 is SGHTA, CDR2 FQGTGA. Trimming removed 5 bases from V and 1 base from J, with 19 bases in between.

The chain links TRBV6-5 to TRBJ1-3; possible D gene TRBD1, 5 bases. There are 15 residues in the CDR3. The ends were cut back, 8 bases at V and 0 bases at J, with 14 bases in the middle. The germline V gene has CDR1 MNHEY and CDR2 SVGAGI. The chain's CDR3 is CASRRGTSSGNTIYF. The CDR3, as DNA: TGTGCCAGCCGACGGGGGACTAGCTCTGGAAACACCATATATTTT.

The chain is built from TRBV2 and TRBJ1-1, with 8 bases that match TRBD1. The ends lost 5 bases at V and 1 base at J; junction bases unmatched: 3. The germline gives CDR1 SNHLY, CDR2 FYNNEI. This CDR3 has 14 amino acids. CDR3 amino acids: CASSKQGENTEAFF. In DNA, the CDR3 is TGTGCCAGCAGTAAACAGGGGGAGAACACTGAAGCTTTCTTT.

This chain links TRBV4-1 with TRBJ2-2; 10 bases line up with TRBD1. J gave up 3 bases and V 6 bases, and 4 bases lay outside the gene matches. Germline-derived CDR1 and CDR2 are MGHRA and YSYEKL. This CDR3 spans 15 amino acids. This CDR3 is CASRSDRGHTGELFF. CDR3 coding DNA: TGCGCCAGCAGATCAGACAGGGGGCACACCGGGGAGCTGTTTTTT.

This clone showed up just once. The genes are TRBV6-5 and TRBJ2-3; D may be TRBD1 (6 bases). With 6 bases removed from V and 5 bases from J, the gap between germline ends came to 18 bases. CDR3 length equals 15 residues. Germline lookup yields CDR1 MNHEY and CDR2 SVGAGI. CDR3 protein: CASSPGTPTQDTQYF. In DNA form, the CDR3 reads TGTGCCAGCAGCCCCGGGACACCAACTCAAGATACGCAGTATTTT.

The chain has TRBV9 and TRBJ1-5; 7 nucleotides match TRBD1. V trimming: 4 bases; J trimming: 7 bases; junction bases outside the gene matches: 11. The germline CDR1 and CDR2 sequences are SGDLS and YYNGEE. The CDR3 has 15 amino acids. The CDR3: CASSLYNRGRQPQHF. The CDR3 DNA sequence: TGTGCCAGCAGCCTTTACAACAGGGGAAGACAGCCCCAGCATTTT.

This sequence joins TRBV19 and TRBJ1-2; the match to TRBD1 covers 7 bases. Trimming at V came to 6 bases and at J to 2 bases, leaving 3 bases not matched to a gene. The CDR3 runs to 13 residues. Germline V gene lookup returns CDR1 LNHDA and CDR2 SQIVND (reference sequence). The CDR3 loop reads CASRATGNYGYTF. The CDR3 DNA is TGTGCCAGTAGGGCGACAGGGAACTATGGCTACACCTTC.

The gene calls are TRBV19 and TRBJ1-5, with a tentative D call TRBD1 (5 bases). Looked up from germline, CDR1 is LNHDA and CDR2 is SQIVND (reference sequence). V was shortened by 3 bases and J by 4 bases, with 13 bases between the two germline ends. The CDR3 contains 15 residues. The CDR3 nucleotides are TGTGCCAGTAGTATTGGGGGGGGGTGGAATCAGCCCCAGCATTTT. Translating gives CASSIGGGWNQPQHF.

The chain links TRBV27 to TRBJ2-1; D is perhaps TRBD1 (5 bases). The ends were cut back, 2 bases at V and 4 bases at J, with 9 bases in the middle. Germline loops: CDR1 MNHEY, CDR2 SMNVEV (reference sequence). The CDR3 loop spans 14 amino acids. DNA of the CDR3: TGTGCCAGCAGTTTAGAACGGACATACAATGAGCAGTTCTTC. Encoded protein: CASSLERTYNEQFF.